The rows below give T cell receptor beta chains drawn from one sample of a study of control samples from healthy donors and cancer patients. Clones were read by immunoSEQ multiplex PCR, and TCRdb kept only the in-frame ones, dropping some. The profile covers under 450,000 clones, with approximately 92% appearing a single time and around 6.4% taken by the ten largest. Sample: PBMCs. The source of these receptors is a man in his forties or fifties with head and neck cancer. Both conserved end residues are part of each CDR3. D genes are given only for firm matches. The size of a clone is reported for some rows only, either as once, few or many, or as a class for expanded clones.

>TRBJ2-2|-|TRBV5-6|-|15
CASSLATSPTGELFF
TGTGCCAGCAGCTTGGCCACAAGCCCCACCGGGGAGCTGTTTTTT
>TRBJ2-7|-|TRBV10-3|-|12
CATWGTAYEQYF
TGTGCCACCTGGGGGACGGCCTACGAGCAGTACTTC
>TRBJ2-5|-|TRBV7-2|-|19
CASSLMGTRPFGNQETQYF
TGTGCCAGCAGCTTAATGGGGACACGTCCTTTTGGGAACCAAGAGACCCAGTACTTC
>TRBJ2-7|-|TRBV18|-|14
CASSPPGRTYEQYF
TGTGCCAGCTCACCACCAGGCAGGACCTACGAGCAGTACTTC
>TRBJ1-2|once|TRBV14|-|12
CASSTNTYGYTF
TGTGCCAGCAGCACAAACACGTACGGCTACACCTTC
>TRBJ2-2|-|TRBV28|-|12
CASSINTGELFF
TGTGCCAGCAGCATTAACACCGGGGAGCTGTTTTTT
>TRBJ2-1|once|TRBV7-2|-|15
CASNPQGSSYNEQFF
TGTGCCAGCAACCCCCAGGGAAGCTCCTACAATGAGCAGTTCTTC
>TRBJ1-2|-|TRBV15|-|12
CATSRELYGYTF
TGTGCCACCAGCAGAGAACTATATGGCTACACCTTC
>TRBJ2-1|-|TRBV5-8|-|15
CASSWRGSTYNEQFF
TGTGCCAGCAGCTGGCGAGGGAGTACATACAATGAGCAGTTCTTC
>TRBJ1-2|-|TRBV18|-|14
CASSPNSLNYGYTF
TGTGCCAGCTCACCCAACAGCCTGAACTATGGCTACACCTTC
>TRBJ2-2|-|TRBV30|-|14
CAWSRVANTGELFF
TGTGCCTGGAGCAGGGTAGCAAACACCGGGGAGCTGTTTTTT
>TRBJ2-3|-|TRBV5-1|TRBD2|16
CASSLAVTREGDTQYF
TGCGCCAGCAGCTTGGCTGTTACGCGGGAGGGAGATACGCAGTATTTT
>TRBJ1-5|-|TRBV10-1|-|12
CARIQLNQPQHF
TGCGCCAGAATCCAGCTAAATCAGCCCCAGCATTTT
>TRBJ1-6|-|TRBV7-6|-|16
CASSPAEATGNSPLHF
TGTGCCAGCAGCCCCGCGGAGGCAACGGGGAATTCACCCCTCCACTTT
>TRBJ1-1|-|TRBV7-2|-|13
CASSLAITGKAFF
TGTGCCAGCAGCTTAGCGATCACAGGCAAGGCTTTCTTT
>TRBJ1-2|-|TRBV14|-|12
CASSEKLWGYTF
TGTGCCAGCAGCGAAAAACTCTGGGGCTACACCTTC
>TRBJ2-7|-|TRBV12-3/TRBV12-4|-|13
CASSSQGWGEQYF
TGTGCCAGCAGTTCTCAGGGGTGGGGCGAGCAGTACTTC
>TRBJ2-2|-|TRBV12-2|-|17
CASRLLGGSHVGRGAVF
-
>TRBJ2-2|-|TRBV2|-|15
CASSEGGVHTGELFF
TGTGCCAGCAGTGAGGGTGGGGTGCACACCGGGGAGCTGTTTTTT
>TRBJ1-1|-|TRBV30|TRBD1|19
CAWSVLAAEFGQENTEAFF
TGTGCCTGGAGTGTTCTAGCAGCCGAATTTGGACAGGAGAACACTGAAGCTTTCTTT
>TRBJ1-1|-|TRBV5-1|-|14
CASSLASGNTEAFF
TGCGCCAGCAGCTTGGCGTCAGGGAACACTGAAGCTTTCTTT
>TRBJ1-2|few|TRBV30|-|11
CAWSSGTGYTF
TGTGCCTGGAGTTCGGGGACCGGCTACACCTTC
>TRBJ2-3|once|TRBV5-4|TRBD2|16
CASSPWLAGDPDTQYF
TGTGCCAGCAGTCCCTGGCTAGCGGGGGACCCAGATACGCAGTATTTT
>TRBJ1-5|-|TRBV11-2|-|16
CASSLVGGGVNQPQHF
TGTGCCAGCAGCTTAGTAGGGGGAGGGGTAAATCAGCCCCAGCATTTT
>TRBJ2-7|-|TRBV7-2|-|13
CASSLVPHYEQYF
TGTGCCAGCAGCTTAGTACCCCACTACGAGCAGTACTTC
>TRBJ2-5|-|TRBV6-5|-|14
CASRQAGSQETQYF
TGTGCCAGCAGGCAAGCCGGGAGCCAAGAGACCCAGTACTTC
>TRBJ2-2|once|TRBV4-3|-|17
CASSQDRFQGNTGELFF
TGCGCCAGCAGCCAAGATCGATTCCAGGGGAACACCGGGGAGCTGTTTTTT
>TRBJ2-2|-|TRBV6-5|-|14
CASLGSLNTGELFF
TGTGCCAGCCTTGGGAGCCTGAACACCGGGGAGCTGTTTTTT
>TRBJ1-5|-|TRBV18|-|13
CASSPHRDQPQHF
TGTGCCAGCTCACCACACCGAGATCAGCCCCAGCATTTT
>TRBJ2-3|-|TRBV3-1/TRBV3-2|-|15
CASSQTGGSTDTQYF
TGTGCCAGCAGCCAAACTGGCGGGAGCACAGATACGCAGTATTTT
>TRBJ1-5|-|TRBV9|-|14
CASSVGQGPEPQHF
TGTGCCAGCAGCGTAGGGCAGGGTCCGGAGCCCCAGCATTTT
>TRBJ1-1|-|TRBV30|TRBD1|13
CAWGTGWFTEAFF
TGTGCCTGGGGGACAGGGTGGTTCACTGAAGCTTTCTTT
>TRBJ2-7|-|TRBV7-3|-|10
CASKDYEQYF
TGTGCCAGCAAAGACTACGAGCAGTACTTC
>TRBJ2-5|-|TRBV9|TRBD2|16
CASSVGIAGGQETQYF
TGTGCCAGCAGCGTAGGAATAGCGGGGGGCCAAGAGACCCAGTACTTC
>TRBJ2-7|-|TRBV4-1|-|19
CASSQAPGAGQPYSYEQYF
TGCGCCAGCAGCCAAGCGCCTGGGGCGGGACAGCCCTACTCCTACGAGCAGTACTTC
>TRBJ1-5|-|TRBV4-1|TRBD1|16
CASSVQGAVSNQPQHF
TGCGCCAGCAGCGTACAGGGGGCGGTTAGCAATCAGCCCCAGCATTTT
>TRBJ2-2|-|TRBV24-1|-|14
CATSHGPNTGELFF
TGTGCCACCAGCCACGGACCCAACACCGGGGAGCTGTTTTTT
>TRBJ2-3|many|TRBV6-4|-|14
CASSLGQEGDTQYF
TGTGCCAGCAGCCTGGGGCAGGAAGGAGATACGCAGTATTTT
>TRBJ2-1|-|TRBV12-2|-|19
CASRKLEDPSGSSYNEQFF
TGTGCAAGTCGCAAGCTGGAGGATCCTAGCGGGAGCTCCTACAATGAGCAGTTCTTC
>TRBJ2-5|-|TRBV6-6|-|13
CASRRGESETQYF
TGTGCCAGCAGGAGAGGGGAATCGGAGACCCAGTACTTC
>TRBJ2-2|few|TRBV5-1|TRBD2|16
CATRGTSGTNTGELFF
TGCGCCACCCGAGGGACTAGCGGGACGAACACCGGGGAGCTGTTTTTT
>TRBJ1-2|-|TRBV27|-|14
CASSQHGRDYGYTF
TGTGCCAGCAGTCAACACGGGAGGGACTATGGCTACACCTTC
>TRBJ2-7|once|TRBV12-3/TRBV12-4|-|13
CASSQTGTGEQYF
TGTGCCAGCAGTCAGACAGGTACGGGCGAGCAGTACTTC
>TRBJ2-3|-|TRBV2|-|15
CASSDRGSHTDTQYF
TGTGCCAGCAGTGATCGGGGAAGCCACACAGATACGCAGTATTTT
>TRBJ2-1|-|TRBV7-2|-|14
CASSLVVSRDEQFF
TGTGCCAGCAGCTTAGTCGTATCGAGGGATGAGCAGTTCTTC
>TRBJ1-1|-|TRBV4-1|-|14
CASSPIGRSPEAFF
TGCGCCAGCAGCCCGATTGGGAGGAGCCCTGAAGCTTTCTTT
>TRBJ2-5|-|TRBV27|-|15
CASSFLDRSQETQYF
TGTGCCAGCAGTTTTCTAGACAGGAGCCAAGAGACCCAGTACTTC
>TRBJ2-3|once|TRBV5-1|-|16
CASSPRTGLSTDTQYF
TGCGCCAGCAGCCCGCGGACGGGCCTTAGCACAGATACGCAGTATTTT
>TRBJ2-2|-|TRBV10-3|TRBD1|14
CASGTGGGTGELFF
TGTGCCTCCGGGACAGGGGGAGGCACCGGGGAGCTGTTTTTT
>TRBJ2-7|-|TRBV13|-|14
CASSHGTASYEQYF
TGTGCCAGCAGCCACGGGACGGCCTCCTACGAGCAGTACTTC
>TRBJ1-3|-|TRBV28|TRBD1|14
CASTLTGGGYTIYF
TGTGCCAGCACCCTGACAGGGGGCGGCTACACCATATATTTT
>TRBJ2-3|-|TRBV18|-|15
CASSPGPGTTDTQYF
TGTGCCAGCTCACCCGGACCAGGGACAACAGATACGCAGTATTTT
>TRBJ2-1|-|TRBV5-5|-|15
CASRTTIRGYNEQFF
TGTGCCAGCAGGACCACGATCAGGGGATACAATGAGCAGTTCTTC
>TRBJ2-1|few|TRBV28|-|15
CASRSTGFPYNEQFF
TGTGCCAGCCGGTCTACAGGCTTTCCCTACAATGAGCAGTTCTTC